The clone carrying this TCR beta chain appeared many times. CDR3-region Arm-PCR and iRepertoire HTBI primers produced the TCR beta libraries. TCRdb recomputed calls from the multiplex PCR reads with MiXCR, one row per CDR3 protein. The sample includes 510,000 or so distinct CDR3 sequences, around 11% of them seen just once. The data belong to a study of regulatory T cells in long-lasting Graves disease. The time point is: newly diagnosed GD, antithyroid drugs for less than 3 months. PBMC RNA was the source of the TCR library. These records were also assigned to another study, of T cells in Graves' hyperthyroidism and ophthalmopathy.

This receptor was obtained from a woman younger than 45 with Graves disease. Here the sequenced sample was peripheral blood mononuclear cells (PBMCs), taken at new diagnosis, from a patient treated with antithyroid drugs.

The CDR3 region has the DNA TGTGCCAGCAGCCCTGGTAACTACAATGAGCAGTTCTTC. As protein: CASSPGNYNEQFF. The V gene is TRBV5-5, the J gene TRBJ2-1; D not certain. This CDR3 comprises 13 residues. Per germline, CDR1 SGHKS and CDR2 YYEKEE (reference sequence). Trimming left V 4 bases short and J 3 bases short, with 8 bases between.